The 24 T cell receptor beta chains reported below all come from one sample, sequenced in a study of cytomegalovirus exposure and HLA in healthy donors. PCR amplification relied on 60 Vbeta primers (plus 13 Jbeta primers). TCRdb's copy holds only in-frame clones and misses some; the assay was immunoSEQ multiplex PCR. In the table there are over 100,000 clones, 79% of which are singletons. Sequenced sample: PBMCs. Receptor source: a woman aged 18-29 years in good health and CMV-seropositive.

The chain has TRBV4-1 and TRBJ2-7; 8 bases align to TRBD1. Germline V gene lookup returns CDR1 MGHRA and CDR2 YSYEKL. V lost 5 bases and J lost 7; bases outside the gene matches: 10. This CDR3 region has 14 residues. CDR3 in amino acids: CASSSLQGAREQYF. As DNA, the CDR3 is TGCGCCAGCAGCAGTCTGCAGGGGGCGAGGGAGCAGTACTTC.

The chain employs TRBV5-5 and TRBJ1-1; 7 nucleotides agree with TRBD1. J was trimmed by 11 bases and V by 5 bases; bases with no gene match: 9. The CDR3 contains 12 residues. Germline V gene lookup returns CDR1 SGHKS and CDR2 YYEKEE (reference sequence). CDR3 loop: CASSRDSGTAFF. CDR3 DNA: TGTGCCAGCAGTCGGGACAGTGGGACCGCTTTCTTT.

This clone was picked up a small number of times. The V and J genes are TRBV30 and TRBJ1-5, with TRBD1 identical over 8 bases. Germline lookup yields CDR1 GTSNPN and CDR2 SVGIG (reference sequence). With V trimmed by 5 bases and J by 2 bases, 5 bases remained unmatched. This CDR3 spans 14 amino acids. This chain's CDR3 is CAWGRGQGNQPQHF. CDR3 bases: TGTGCCTGGGGCAGGGGGCAGGGCAATCAGCCCCAGCATTTT.

The CDR3 DNA follows: TGTGCCAGCAGTTTAAAACATCCTAGCGGGAGGGATACGCAGTATTTT. Its translation is CASSLKHPSGRDTQYF. This chain connects TRBV27 to TRBJ2-3, with 11 positions matching TRBD2. This CDR3 comprises 16 residues. With 2 bases clipped from V and 6 bases from J, the junction kept 7 bases outside the gene matches. CDR1 is MNHEY and CDR2 is SMNVEV in the germline V gene (reference sequence).

The chain links TRBV7-9 to TRBJ2-7, with 14 bases identical to TRBD2. CDR3 length equals 15 residues. Looked up from germline, CDR1 is SEHNR and CDR2 is FQNEAQ (reference sequence). The junction had 0 bases not matched to a gene; V was cut back by 3 bases and J by 2 bases. CDR3 loop: CASSLGLAGAYEQYF. The CDR3 nucleotides read TGTGCCAGCAGCTTGGGACTAGCGGGAGCCTACGAGCAGTACTTC.

CDR3 coding DNA: TGTGCCAGCAGTACAGGGACTAGCGGAGTTAATGAGCAGTTCTTC. Its protein is CASSTGTSGVNEQFF. J is TRBJ2-1 and V is TRBV28; 11 bases match TRBD2. J lost 7 bases, V lost 5 bases, and 7 bases had no gene match. This CDR3 spans 15 amino acids. Germline CDR1 MDHEN, CDR2 SYDVKM.

The chain recombines TRBV4-1 with TRBJ1-1; tentative D call: TRBD1 (5 bases). The germline CDR1 and CDR2 sequences are MGHRA and YSYEKL. The CDR3 extends over 11 amino acids. The V end lost 8 bases, the J end lost 3 bases, and 7 bases lay between the germline ends. The CDR3 coding sequence is TGCGCCAGCCTCAGGGACACTGAAGCTTTCTTT. As protein: CASLRDTEAFF.

The chain is built from TRBV19 and TRBJ2-3, with 13 bases fitting TRBD2. Germline CDR1 is LNHDA and CDR2 is SQIVND (reference sequence). This CDR3 region has 16 residues. V shed 7 bases, J shed 1 base, and the junction held 5 bases outside the gene matches. CDR3 amino acids: CASKRLAGGGTDTQYF. As DNA, the CDR3 is TGTGCCAGTAAGAGACTAGCGGGAGGAGGCACAGATACGCAGTATTTT.

The CDR3 nucleotides are TGCGCCAGCAGCTCGACAGGGACTCTCTATGGCTACACCTTC. Protein sequence: CASSSTGTLYGYTF. V and J are TRBV5-1 and TRBJ1-2; 7 bases align to TRBD1. The CDR3 loop spans 14 amino acids. The germline V gene has CDR1 SGHRS and CDR2 YFSETQ. V was clipped by 3 bases and J by 4 bases; unmatched bases: 6.

The chain has TRBV6-5 and TRBJ2-7; 8 bases are shared with TRBD2. The CDR3 contains 12 residues. Trimming at V came to 8 bases and at J to 5 bases, leaving 5 bases not matched to a gene. Germline CDR1 and CDR2: MNHEY and SVGAGI. The CDR3 loop is CASAGGIDEQYF. The CDR3 DNA sequence: TGTGCCAGCGCGGGAGGTATAGACGAGCAGTACTTC.

The rearrangement joins TRBV5-1 to TRBJ2-4; TRBD2 matches 10 bases. The germline V gene encodes CDR1 SGHRS and CDR2 YFSETQ. Losses at the gene ends were 0 bases for V and 7 bases for J; bases not matched to a gene: 22. CDR3 length: 21 amino acids. CDR3 amino acids: CASSLVWSAGMLAGEDNIQYF. The CDR3 DNA reads TGCGCCAGCAGCTTGGTTTGGTCCGCAGGGATGCTAGCGGGAGAGGATAACATTCAGTACTTC. Looking up the rest from reference TRBV5-1 and TRBJ2-4 gives the full variable domain: KAGVTQTPRYLIKTRGQQVTLSCSPISGHRSVSWYQQTPGQGLQFLFEYFSETQRNKGNFPGRFSGRQFSNSRSEMNVSTLELGDSALYLCASSLVWSAGMLAGEDNIQYFGAGTRLSVL.

The CDR3, as DNA: TGTGCCAGCAGCCAAGGAGTCGTGAGCACAGATACGCAGTATTTT. Residues: CASSQGVVSTDTQYF. V gene TRBV14 combines with J gene TRBJ2-3; D remains ambiguous. The V gene lost 1 base and the J gene lost 0 bases, with 8 bases spanning the gap. The CDR3 runs 15 residues. Germline V gene data show CDR1 as SGHDN and CDR2 as FVKESK. The full variable domain, with the rest looked up from reference TRBV14 and TRBJ2-3, is EAGVTQFPSHSVIEKGQTVTLRCDPISGHDNLYWYRRVMGKEIKFLLHFVKESKQDESGMPNNRFLAERTGGTYSTLKVQPAELEDSGVYFCASSQGVVSTDTQYFGPGTRLTVL.

This sequence joins TRBV6-5 and TRBJ2-5; D unclear. CDR3 length: 12 residues. Looked up from germline, CDR1 is MNHEY and CDR2 is SVGAGI. Trimming cost V 5 bases and J 5 bases, with 9 bases left between them. The CDR3 region has the DNA TGTGCCAGCAGTAGAGACACCGAGACCCAGTACTTC. Protein product: CASSRDTETQYF.

The chain links TRBV9 to TRBJ2-7; 7 bases align to TRBD1. The CDR3 loop spans 13 amino acids. After removal of 4 bases from V and 3 bases from J, the junction contained 4 bases not matched to a gene. Germline V CDR1 and CDR2: SGDLS, YYNGEE. In DNA form, the CDR3 reads TGTGCCAGCAGCTCCCGGGACAGCTACGAGCAGTACTTC. It encodes CASSSRDSYEQYF. Looking up the rest from reference TRBV9 and TRBJ2-7 gives the full variable domain: DSGVTQTPKHLITATGQRVTLRCSPRSGDLSVYWYQQSLDQGLQFLIQYYNGEERAKGNILERFSAQQFPDLHSELNLSSLELGDSALYFCASSSRDSYEQYFGPGTRLTVT.

This chain joins TRBV11-2 and TRBJ2-1; tentative D call: TRBD1 (6 bases). This CDR3 has 15 residues. V was trimmed by 0 bases and J by 7 bases, leaving 13 bases between them. The V gene's germline CDR1 is SGHAT and CDR2 FQNNGV. For the CDR3, the DNA is TGTGCCAGCAGCTTAGAGACAGGTATAGGGAATGAGCAGTTCTTC. Protein sequence: CASSLETGIGNEQFF.

The gene calls are TRBV11-2 and TRBJ2-1, with TRBD2 matching over 8 bases. CDR3 length: 15 residues. Germline assignment: CDR1 SGHAT and CDR2 FQNNGV. Trimming took 0 bases from V and 5 from J; bases not matched to a gene: 3. CDR3 DNA: TGTGCCAGCAGCTTAGACCTAGCGGGCCACAATGAGCAGTTCTTC. Translated: CASSLDLAGHNEQFF.

The rearrangement links TRBV5-1 to TRBJ2-7; 8 bases match TRBD1. V lost 4 bases and J lost 5; bases outside the gene matches: 5. Germline CDR1 and CDR2: SGHRS and YFSETQ. This CDR3 has 13 residues. The CDR3 reads CASSGKDRDEQYF. The CDR3 DNA reads TGCGCCAGCAGCGGTAAGGACAGGGACGAGCAGTACTTC.

This sequence joins TRBV19 and TRBJ1-5, with D tentatively TRBD1 (5 bases). CDR1 LNHDA and CDR2 SQIVND come from the germline V gene (reference sequence). This CDR3 comprises 13 residues. V was pared by 7 bases and J by 11 bases, with 18 bases between. CDR3 DNA sequence: TGTGCCAGTAACGACAGAGCTTCTGGGGCCCAGCATTTT. This codes for CASNDRASGAQHF.

This chain connects TRBV6-1 to TRBJ1-4, with 7 bases aligning to TRBD1. Trimming removed 0 bases from V and 0 bases from J; junction bases left unmatched: 1. The V gene's germline CDR1 is MNHNS and CDR2 SASEGT. The CDR3 runs to 16 residues. The DNA of the CDR3 is TGTGCCAGCAGTGAAGCGGGGACAGCAACTAATGAAAAACTGTTTTTT. The encoded protein is CASSEAGTATNEKLFF.

The genes are TRBV6-5 and TRBJ1-2, with TRBD1 identical over 7 bases. In germline, CDR1 is MNHEY, CDR2 SVGAGI. V trimming: 6 bases; J trimming: 3 bases; junction bases outside the gene matches: 7. The length of the CDR3 is 14 residues. CDR3 nucleotides: TGTGCCAGCAGCCCGGGACAGTCCCACTATGGCTACACCTTC. Its translation is CASSPGQSHYGYTF.

CDR3 DNA sequence: TGTGCCACCCGACAGGGGACGAACACCGGGGAGCTGTTTTTT. Its translation: CATRQGTNTGELFF. The chain links TRBV10-3 to TRBJ2-2, with 8 bases matching TRBD1. The CDR3 extends over 14 amino acids. Germline V CDR1 and CDR2: ENHRY, SYGVKD. Unmatched junction bases numbered 4, after V lost 10 bases and J lost 0 bases.

The count of this clone is one. The rearrangement joins TRBV9 to TRBJ2-2; 7 positions agree with TRBD2. This CDR3 region has 16 residues. Looked up from germline, CDR1 is SGDLS and CDR2 is YYNGEE. With 0 bases clipped from V and 2 bases from J, the junction kept 4 bases outside the gene matches. This chain's CDR3 is CASSVGASGNTGELFF. The CDR3 DNA reads TGTGCCAGCAGCGTAGGGGCTAGCGGTAACACCGGGGAGCTGTTTTTT. Looking up the rest from reference TRBV9 and TRBJ2-2 gives the full variable domain: DSGVTQTPKHLITATGQRVTLRCSPRSGDLSVYWYQQSLDQGLQFLIQYYNGEERAKGNILERFSAQQFPDLHSELNLSSLELGDSALYFCASSVGASGNTGELFFGEGSRLTVL.

The chain is built from TRBV18 and TRBJ2-7, with D maybe TRBD1 (5 bases). Trimming removed 1 base from V and 0 bases from J, with 10 bases in between. CDR1 and CDR2 (germline): KGHSH, LQKENI. The CDR3 is 15 amino acids. Here the CDR3 reads CASSPLQGSSYEQYF. Written as DNA, the CDR3 is TGTGCCAGCTCACCACTGCAGGGAAGCTCCTACGAGCAGTACTTC.

This sequence joins TRBV28 and TRBJ2-3, with D unresolved. The CDR3 loop spans 14 amino acids. Trimming removed 4 bases at V and 4 bases at J, with 12 bases between. Germline CDR1 reads MDHEN; CDR2 reads SYDVKM. The CDR3 DNA sequence: TGTGCCAGCAGTTCATCAGGCTCATCAGATACGCAGTATTTT. The encoded protein is CASSSSGSSDTQYF.